This T cell receptor beta chain was identified during a study of blood T cell repertoires in COVID-19. Study-level background: T cells, B-cell-depleted T cells, or PBMCs supplied cDNA or gDNA.

In its sample, this clone was seen once. This CDR3 region has 14 residues. V was pared by 7 bases and J by 0 bases, with 12 bases between. The germline V gene encodes CDR1 LNHDA and CDR2 SQIVND (reference sequence). In the original workflow: The authors estimated nucleated cell counts from reference gene primer amplification. Using immunoSEQ multiplex PCR, the repertoire was profiled, and TCRdb retains in-frame clones only, with some absent. The D gene and trimming were derived from the DNA, and the V and J assignments and clone size from that table. In the table there are about 79,000 clones, around 89% of which are singletons.

This clonotype originated in a man between 65 and 85 years old with active or convalescent COVID-19. The material sequenced was peripheral blood. The V and J genes are TRBV19 and TRBJ1-1, with D possibly being TRBD1 (6 bases). The CDR3 sequence is CASTEGGVNTEAFF. The DNA for the CDR3 is TGTGCCAGTACGGAGGGGGGGGTGAACACTGAAGCTTTCTTT.